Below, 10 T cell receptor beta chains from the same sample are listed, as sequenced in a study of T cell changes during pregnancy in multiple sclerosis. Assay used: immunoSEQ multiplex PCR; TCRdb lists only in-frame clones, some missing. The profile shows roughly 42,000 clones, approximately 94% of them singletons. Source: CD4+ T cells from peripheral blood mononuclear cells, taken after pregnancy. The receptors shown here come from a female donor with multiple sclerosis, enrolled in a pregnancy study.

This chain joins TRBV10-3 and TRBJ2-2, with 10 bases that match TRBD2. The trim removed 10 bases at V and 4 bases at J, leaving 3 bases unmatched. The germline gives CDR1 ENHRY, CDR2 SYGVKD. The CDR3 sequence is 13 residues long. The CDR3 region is CATRTSGTGELFF. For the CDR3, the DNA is TGTGCCACACGGACTAGCGGCACCGGGGAGCTGTTTTTT.

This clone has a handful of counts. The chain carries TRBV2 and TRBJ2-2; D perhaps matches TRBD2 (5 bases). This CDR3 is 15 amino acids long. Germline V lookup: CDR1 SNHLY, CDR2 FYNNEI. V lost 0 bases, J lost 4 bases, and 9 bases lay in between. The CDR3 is CASSEARVRTGELFF. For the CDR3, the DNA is TGTGCCAGCAGTGAAGCGCGGGTTCGCACCGGGGAGCTGTTTTTT.

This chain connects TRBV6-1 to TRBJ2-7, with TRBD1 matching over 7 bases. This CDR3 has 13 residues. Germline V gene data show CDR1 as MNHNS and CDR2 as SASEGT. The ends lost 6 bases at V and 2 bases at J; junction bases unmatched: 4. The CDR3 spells CASRTGPTYEQYF. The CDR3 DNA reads TGTGCCAGCAGGACAGGGCCAACCTACGAGCAGTACTTC.

The CDR3 loop is CASSVGTGVTDTQYF. The CDR3 DNA reads TGTGCCAGCAGCGTAGGGACAGGGGTCACAGATACGCAGTATTTT. The chain couples TRBV9 to TRBJ2-3; 9 positions match TRBD1. CDR1 is SGDLS, CDR2 YYNGEE, per germline. V dropped 0 bases and J dropped 2; count of bases not matched to a gene: 1. CDR3 size: 15 residues.

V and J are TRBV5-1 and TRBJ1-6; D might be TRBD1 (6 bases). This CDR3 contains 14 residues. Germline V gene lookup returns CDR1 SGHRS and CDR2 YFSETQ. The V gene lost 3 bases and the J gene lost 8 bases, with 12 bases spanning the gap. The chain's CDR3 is CASSSEDSDSPLHF. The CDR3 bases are TGCGCCAGCAGCTCGGAGGACAGTGATTCACCCCTCCACTTT.

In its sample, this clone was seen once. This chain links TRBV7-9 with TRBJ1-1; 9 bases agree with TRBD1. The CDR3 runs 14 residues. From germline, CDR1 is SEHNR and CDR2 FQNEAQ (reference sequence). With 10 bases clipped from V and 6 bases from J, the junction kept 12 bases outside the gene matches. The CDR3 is CATRPQGANSEAFF. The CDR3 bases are TGTGCCACGCGTCCACAGGGGGCGAATTCTGAAGCTTTCTTT.

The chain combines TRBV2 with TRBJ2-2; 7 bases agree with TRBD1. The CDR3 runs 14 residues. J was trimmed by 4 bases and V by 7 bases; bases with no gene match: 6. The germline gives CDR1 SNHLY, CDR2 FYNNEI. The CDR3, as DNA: TGTGCCAGCACTAAGGGGGCGAGCACCGGGGAGCTGTTTTTT. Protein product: CASTKGASTGELFF.

CDR3 DNA: TGTGCCAGCAGACACACTGGGACAGGGGAGACTGAAGCTTTCTTT. Amino acids: CASRHTGTGETEAFF. This chain uses TRBV6-5 with TRBJ1-1; TRBD1 aligns across 10 bases. V trimming: 6 bases; J trimming: 5 bases; junction bases outside the gene matches: 9. The CDR3 totals 15 residues. Per germline, CDR1 MNHEY and CDR2 SVGAGI.

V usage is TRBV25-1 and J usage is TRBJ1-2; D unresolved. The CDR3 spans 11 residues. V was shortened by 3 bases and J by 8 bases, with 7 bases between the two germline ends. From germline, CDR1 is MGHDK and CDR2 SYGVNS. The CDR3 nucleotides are TGTGCCAGCAGTGACCCCGCGGGCTACACCTTC. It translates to CASSDPAGYTF.

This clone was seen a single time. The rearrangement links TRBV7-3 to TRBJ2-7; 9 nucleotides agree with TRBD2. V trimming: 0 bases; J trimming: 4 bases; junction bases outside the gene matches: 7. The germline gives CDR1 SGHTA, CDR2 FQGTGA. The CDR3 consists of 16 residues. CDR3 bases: TGTGCCAGCAGCTTAACAACCCTAGCGGGGAGGTACGAGCAGTACTTC. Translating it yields CASSLTTLAGRYEQYF. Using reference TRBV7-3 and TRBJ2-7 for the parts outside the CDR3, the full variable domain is GAGVSQTPSNKVTEKGKYVELRCDPISGHTALYWYRQSLGQGPEFLIYFQGTGAADDSGLPNDRFFAVRPEGSVSTLKIQRTERGDSAVYLCASSLTTLAGRYEQYFGPGTRLTVT.